The 11 T cell receptor beta chains presented below share a single source sample, sequenced in a study of T cells in Graves' hyperthyroidism and ophthalmopathy. Amplification targeted TCR beta CDR3 regions from RNA transcripts. Primed by the HTBI set, a first-round RT-PCR was run on the TCR CDR3. Via MiXCR, TCRdb re-called the multiplex PCR reads, giving one row per CDR3 protein. Found here are 200,000 to 300,000 distinct CDR3 sequences, about 17% of them singletons; the top ten hold about 29%. What was sequenced was blood. The receptors were gathered from a woman aged 18 to 35 with Graves' ophthalmopathy.

This clonotype was seen repeatedly, ten times or more. This chain links TRBV7-9 with TRBJ2-1; no firm D call. From germline, CDR1 is SEHNR and CDR2 FQNEAQ (reference sequence). V was clipped by 1 base and J by 5 bases, with 12 bases between them. The CDR3 has 15 residues. The CDR3 loop reads CASSLVGPLNNEQFF. In nucleotides, the CDR3 is TGTGCCAGCAGCTTAGTCGGGCCCCTTAACAATGAGCAGTTCTTC.

This clonotype has just a few counts. V usage is TRBV5-4 and J usage is TRBJ2-3; D is unresolved. The V gene's germline CDR1 is SGHNT and CDR2 YYREEE (reference sequence). The V end was cut by 7 bases, the J end by 4 bases, with 13 bases between. The CDR3 has 13 residues. The CDR3, as DNA: TGTGCCAGCGGGGTATATAGTGCAGATACGCAGTATTTT. Translation gives CASGVYSADTQYF.

The chain joins TRBV2 to TRBJ1-3, with D hard to call. In germline, CDR1 is SNHLY, CDR2 FYNNEI. V was pared by 7 bases and J by 0 bases, with 4 bases between. The CDR3 contains 12 residues. The CDR3 DNA sequence: TGTGCCAGCAAGAGCTCTGGAAACACCATATATTTT. The encoded protein is CASKSSGNTIYF.

Ten or more counts support this clonotype. The CDR3 is CSARDRQGTNTEAFF. CDR3 nucleotides: TGCAGTGCTAGAGATCGACAGGGAACGAACACTGAAGCTTTCTTT. The chain links TRBV20-1 to TRBJ1-1; 7 bases map to TRBD1. This CDR3 comprises 15 residues. Germline assignment: CDR1 DFQATT and CDR2 SNEGSKA (reference sequence). V dropped 0 bases and J dropped 1; count of bases not matched to a gene: 5.

This clonotype was counted at least ten times. The chain links TRBV6-5 to TRBJ2-3; 7 bases fit TRBD1. Per the germline V gene, CDR1 is MNHEY and CDR2 is SVGAGI. V lost 0 bases, J lost 4 bases, and 1 base stayed unmatched. The CDR3 sequence is 14 residues long. The CDR3 DNA sequence: TGTGCCAGCAGTTACTCGGACAGGTCAGATACGCAGTATTTT. It codes for CASSYSDRSDTQYF.

This clonotype was counted many times. This chain uses TRBV7-8 with TRBJ2-3, with 10 bases aligning to TRBD2. This CDR3 has 16 residues. Germline CDR1 SGHVS, CDR2 FQNEAQ. With V trimmed by 7 bases and J by 1 base, 8 bases remained unmatched. Here the CDR3 DNA reads TGTGCCAGCACACCTAGCGGGAGTCGCCGCACAGATACGCAGTATTTT. It is translated as CASTPSGSRRTDTQYF.

This clonotype has a count of ten or more. The chain employs TRBV20-1 and TRBJ2-5, with 7 nucleotides matching TRBD2. The CDR3 is 14 residues long. Germline-derived CDR1 and CDR2 are DFQATT and SNEGSKA (reference sequence). After removal of 0 bases from V and 4 bases from J, the junction contained 5 bases not matched to a gene. The DNA of the CDR3 is TGCAGTGCTAGAGATCAGGCTAGCGGAGAGACCCAGTACTTC. Its protein product is CSARDQASGETQYF.

This clonotype was recorded at least ten times. The rearrangement joins TRBV20-1 to TRBJ1-4; 8 bases are shared with TRBD1. The germline V gene has CDR1 DFQATT and CDR2 SNEGSKA (reference sequence). The CDR3 sequence is 15 residues long. V lost 3 bases to trimming and J lost 4 bases; unmatched junction nucleotides: 7. The CDR3 loop reads CSASFRGLFNEKLFF. The DNA of the CDR3 is TGCAGTGCTAGTTTCAGGGGGCTATTTAATGAAAAACTGTTTTTT.

This clonotype was detected ten times or more. The V call is TRBV11-2, the J call TRBJ1-2; 7 positions match TRBD1. Trimming cost V 6 bases and J 2 bases; bases outside gene matches: 15. This CDR3 contains 17 residues. Germline V gene data show CDR1 as SGHAT and CDR2 as FQNNGV. The CDR3 reads CASRPIWDRRVNYGYTF. The DNA for the CDR3 is TGTGCCAGCAGGCCGATCTGGGACAGAAGAGTAAACTATGGCTACACCTTC.

This clonotype has ten or more counts. The V gene is TRBV28, the J gene TRBJ2-1; 7 bases are shared with TRBD2. The trim removed 2 bases at V and 6 bases at J, leaving 7 bases unmatched. This CDR3 has 15 residues. CDR1 is MDHEN, CDR2 SYDVKM, per germline. CDR3 nucleotide sequence: TGTGCCAGCAGTTTACCCGGGGGGAGCCCCAATGAGCAGTTCTTC. Translated: CASSLPGGSPNEQFF.

This clonotype was counted only a few times. The J gene is TRBJ2-5, the V gene TRBV5-1; 8 bases fit TRBD2. The CDR3 spans 14 residues. The germline V gene encodes CDR1 SGHRS and CDR2 YFSETQ. V lost 6 bases and J lost 5; bases outside the gene matches: 9. The CDR3 loop reads CASKPGGRLETQYF. CDR3 in DNA: TGCGCCAGCAAGCCGGGGGGGCGATTGGAGACCCAGTACTTC.